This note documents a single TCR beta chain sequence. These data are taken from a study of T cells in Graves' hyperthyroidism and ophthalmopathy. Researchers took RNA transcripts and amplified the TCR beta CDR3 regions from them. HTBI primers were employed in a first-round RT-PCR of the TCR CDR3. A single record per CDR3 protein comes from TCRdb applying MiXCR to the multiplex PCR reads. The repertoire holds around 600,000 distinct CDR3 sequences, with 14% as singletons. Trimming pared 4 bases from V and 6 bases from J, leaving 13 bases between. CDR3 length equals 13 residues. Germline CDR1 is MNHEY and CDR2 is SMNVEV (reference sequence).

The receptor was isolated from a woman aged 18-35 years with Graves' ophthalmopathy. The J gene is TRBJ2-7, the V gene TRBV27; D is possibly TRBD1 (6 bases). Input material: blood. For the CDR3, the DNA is TGTGCCAGCAGTTCAGGGGTGCAAGGCGAGCAGTACTTC. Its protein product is CASSSGVQGEQYF.